This T cell receptor (beta chain) was found in a study of early T cells in non-severe SARS-CoV-2 infection. Overall study context: Unsorted whole blood bulk RNA was sequenced, with unpaired chains.

Attachment of unique molecular identifiers to individual cDNA molecules was performed. TCRdb ran MiXCR on the 5' RACE reads and lists one entry per CDR3 protein. Of more than 85,000 distinct CDR3 sequences detected, roughly 14% appear once; the ten largest clones hold about 5.7%. Findings and limits, study-wide: VDJdb-based annotation leaned toward anti-spike CD8 responses and missed private and CD4 specificities.

This clonotype came up many times. The target antigen is unknown. The V end was cut by 7 bases, the J end by 6 bases, with 24 bases between. The CDR3 has 17 residues. This clonotype was sampled from an adult who was a healthcare worker with PCR-confirmed SARS-CoV-2 infection or an uninfected control (not recorded which). Sequenced input: whole blood. V usage is TRBV12-3 or TRBV12-4 and J usage is TRBJ2-2; tentatively, D is TRBD2 (6 bases). The CDR3 sequence is CASTSSFWRESSGELFF. CDR3 bases: TGTGCCAGCACGTCCTCTTTCTGGCGGGAAAGTTCCGGGGAGCTGTTTTTT.